These 24 T cell receptor beta chains were sequenced from one sample in a study of blood T cell repertoires in COVID-19. Only in-frame clones appear in the TCRdb table, and some are missing; sequencing was by immunoSEQ multiplex PCR. The sample consists of around 190,000 clones, roughly 79% of them appearing once. Sequenced material: peripheral blood. The receptors originated from a woman between 40 and 55 years old with COVID-19, enrolled during active disease.

The chain recombines TRBV28 with TRBJ1-3; D is undetermined. The CDR3 is 13 amino acids. Trimming shortened V by 3 bases and J by 2 bases, and 5 bases separated the two germline ends. In germline, CDR1 is MDHEN, CDR2 SYDVKM. Written as DNA, the CDR3 is TGTGCCAGCAGTTTTAACACTGGAAACACCATATATTTT. It translates to CASSFNTGNTIYF.

V gene TRBV28 combines with J gene TRBJ2-7, with D unresolved. Trimming took 2 bases from V and 0 from J, leaving 11 bases between them. The CDR3 is 15 amino acids. CDR1 is MDHEN, CDR2 SYDVKM, per germline. CDR3 amino acids: CASSLGGSSSYEQYF. The CDR3 DNA sequence: TGTGCCAGCAGTTTAGGTGGCTCCAGCTCCTACGAGCAGTACTTC.

The chain uses TRBV15 and TRBJ2-5; 15 bases are a match to TRBD2. CDR3 length: 21 amino acids. The trim removed 0 bases at V and 4 bases at J, leaving 15 bases unmatched. Germline loops: CDR1 LNHNV, CDR2 YYDKDF (reference sequence). The CDR3 is CATSRDLGPGLAGGMGETQYF. DNA for the CDR3: TGTGCCACCAGCAGAGATCTTGGGCCCGGACTAGCGGGAGGGATGGGAGAGACCCAGTACTTC.

This chain joins TRBV30 and TRBJ2-3; 13 bases fit TRBD2. Looked up from germline, CDR1 is GTSNPN and CDR2 is SVGIG (reference sequence). V lost 2 bases to trimming and J lost 4 bases; unmatched junction nucleotides: 3. CDR3 length: 15 residues. The CDR3 sequence is CAWSPLAGGPDTQYF. CDR3 coding DNA: TGTGCCTGGAGTCCACTAGCGGGGGGGCCAGATACGCAGTATTTT.

The chain has TRBV18 and TRBJ1-1; the match to TRBD1 covers 7 bases. V lost 5 bases and J lost 7; bases outside the gene matches: 4. Looked up from germline, CDR1 is KGHSH and CDR2 is LQKENI. CDR3 length equals 12 residues. The CDR3 coding sequence is TGTGCCAGCTCAACGACAGGGCTTGAAGCTTTCTTT. Protein product: CASSTTGLEAFF.

The chain uses TRBV2 and TRBJ1-2, with 7 positions matching TRBD1. The germline V gene encodes CDR1 SNHLY and CDR2 FYNNEI. The CDR3 is 15 residues long. V was clipped by 4 bases and J by 6 bases; unmatched bases: 11. DNA of the CDR3: TGTGCCAGCAGTGTCGATCCCAGGGGGTTGGATGGCTACACCTTC. Translation gives CASSVDPRGLDGYTF.

This chain connects TRBV14 to TRBJ2-7, with a possible D match to TRBD2 (6 bases). The CDR3 loop spans 13 amino acids. CDR1 is SGHDN and CDR2 is FVKESK in the germline V gene. Trimming shortened V by 1 base and J by 5 bases, and 9 bases separated the two germline ends. CDR3 nucleotides: TGTGCCAGCAGCCAAGGGGGAGGCCACGAGCAGTACGTC. Translation: CASSQGGGHEQYV.

The chain employs TRBV7-8 and TRBJ1-2; D gene uncertain. The CDR3 totals 13 residues. Germline V gene lookup returns CDR1 SGHVS and CDR2 FQNEAQ. Trimming removed 4 bases from V and 4 bases from J, with 10 bases in between. The DNA of the CDR3 is TGTGCCAGCAGCTCCGGGAGTCCCTATGGCTACACCTTC. Amino acids: CASSSGSPYGYTF.

The V and J genes are TRBV19 and TRBJ2-4, with 11 bases identical to TRBD1. V lost 5 bases to trimming and J lost 7 bases; unmatched junction nucleotides: 13. The CDR3 consists of 17 residues. Germline CDR1 LNHDA, CDR2 SQIVND (reference sequence). CDR3 nucleotides: TGTGCCAGTAGTCTCCGGGACAGGGGGTTTTTTGGGAACATTCAGTACTTC. Encoded protein: CASSLRDRGFFGNIQYF. The full variable domain, its missing parts supplied by reference TRBV19 and TRBJ2-4, is DGGITQSPKYLFRKEGQNVTLSCEQNLNHDAMYWYRQDPGQGLRLIYYSQIVNDFQKGDIAEGYSVSREKKESFPLTVTSAQKNPTAFYLCASSLRDRGFFGNIQYFGAGTRLSVL.

The rearrangement joins TRBV27 to TRBJ1-1; D unclear. The CDR3 totals 14 residues. The V end lost 0 bases, the J end lost 3 bases, and 8 bases lay between the germline ends. From germline, CDR1 is MNHEY and CDR2 SMNVEV (reference sequence). CDR3 residues: CASSLSPAYTEAFF. CDR3 nucleotides: TGTGCCAGCAGTTTATCCCCAGCGTACACTGAAGCTTTCTTT.

The chain combines TRBV2 with TRBJ1-1, with D tentatively TRBD1 (5 bases). CDR1 SNHLY and CDR2 FYNNEI come from the germline V gene. The CDR3 has 17 residues. V lost 5 bases and J lost 3, with 22 bases in between. The CDR3 coding sequence is TGTGCCAGCAGTCTACCGGGACTCCGCCTAGGGGACACTGAAGCTTTCTTT. Translating gives CASSLPGLRLGDTEAFF.

The chain couples TRBV6-6 to TRBJ2-3; possible D gene TRBD2, 5 bases. The germline gives CDR1 MNHNY, CDR2 SVGAGI (reference sequence). The CDR3 is 14 amino acids. V dropped 5 bases and J dropped 4 bases, with 13 bases sitting between them. CDR3 bases: TGTGCCAGCAGTAGCAGCCTAGCAGCAGATACGCAGTATTTT. Protein sequence: CASSSSLAADTQYF.

This clone was observed a single time. The gene calls are TRBV6-1 and TRBJ1-2; no firm D call. This CDR3 contains 13 residues. The ends were cut back, 1 base at V and 4 bases at J, with 7 bases in the middle. Per germline, CDR1 MNHNS and CDR2 SASEGT. The CDR3 is CASSEGGSYGYTF. For the CDR3, the DNA is TGTGCCAGCAGTGAAGGCGGGTCCTATGGCTACACCTTC.

The CDR3 DNA sequence: TGTGCCAGCAGTTACGGACCCGACAGGGGAAGGACTGAAGCTTTCTTT. It codes for CASSYGPDRGRTEAFF. The chain links TRBV6-6 to TRBJ1-1; TRBD1 matches 8 bases. This CDR3 region has 16 residues. The germline gives CDR1 MNHNY, CDR2 SVGAGI (reference sequence). V shed 2 bases and J 5 bases; nucleotides not matched to a gene: 10.

Comment on this clone: A much larger clone differs from this one at a single base, so this may be a read error. The rearrangement joins TRBV23-1 to TRBJ2-2; 13 nucleotides match TRBD2. TRBV23-1 is given ORF status, its function remaining uncertain. V was clipped by 6 bases and J by 7 bases; unmatched bases: 11. This CDR3 is 17 amino acids long. The CDR3 DNA sequence: TGCGCCAGCAGCTTTCTAGGACTAGCGGGAGATAGCGGGGAGCTGTTTTTT. Protein: CASSFLGLAGDSGELFF.

The chain couples TRBV11-2 to TRBJ1-4; D may be TRBD1 (5 bases). Per germline, CDR1 SGHAT and CDR2 FQNNGV. Trimming shortened V by 7 bases and J by 0 bases, and 9 bases separated the two germline ends. The CDR3 has 14 residues. The CDR3 reads CASTRTTTNEKLFF. CDR3 nucleotide sequence: TGTGCCAGCACCCGGACAACAACTAATGAAAAACTGTTTTTT.

J is TRBJ2-5 and V is TRBV6-5, with 9 nucleotides matching TRBD2. CDR3 length equals 15 residues. The J segment lost 9 bases and the V segment lost 2 bases, leaving 10 bases of the junction unmatched. CDR1 is MNHEY and CDR2 is SVGAGI in the germline V gene. In nucleotides, the CDR3 is TGTGCCAGCAGTTACGAGGCTAGCGGGGTGTCGGCCCAGTACTTC. Amino acid sequence: CASSYEASGVSAQYF.

This chain uses TRBV24-1 with TRBJ2-1; weak D call: TRBD2 (6 bases). Germline CDR1 is KGHDR and CDR2 is SFDVKD. The CDR3 is 13 amino acids. V was shortened by 3 bases and J by 8 bases, with 10 bases between the two germline ends. For the CDR3, the DNA is TGTGCCACCAGTGATGGGACTCGCGATGAGCAGTTCTTC. Amino acid sequence: CATSDGTRDEQFF.

The chain links TRBV23-1 to TRBJ2-4; TRBD2 might be the D (6 bases). TRBV23-1 is sorted into the ORF group, with uncertain function. The V and J ends lost 9 bases and 4 bases respectively, with 16 bases between them. The CDR3 is made up of 14 amino acids. This CDR3 is CARGGLEGKNIQYF. For the CDR3, the DNA is TGCGCCAGGGGGGGTCTTGAGGGGAAAAACATTCAGTACTTC.

This clone was counted between two and nine times. This sequence joins TRBV28 and TRBJ2-1; D gene ambiguous. The germline V and J ends were trimmed by 2 bases and 6 bases, with 14 bases remaining between them. The CDR3 consists of 15 residues. Germline lookup yields CDR1 MDHEN and CDR2 SYDVKM. Written as DNA, the CDR3 is TGTGCCAGCAGTTTAAATACAGCAATGGTCAATGAGCAGTTCTTC. Translation gives CASSLNTAMVNEQFF.

The V and J genes are TRBV19 and TRBJ1-1, with TRBD1 identical over 10 bases. J lost 4 bases, V lost 8 bases, and 10 bases had no gene match. The CDR3 extends over 15 amino acids. Germline CDR1 and CDR2: LNHDA and SQIVND (reference sequence). In DNA form, the CDR3 reads TGTGCCAGTCGTCACGAGGGACAGGGGCTCACTGAAGCTTTCTTT. Protein product: CASRHEGQGLTEAFF.

The chain is built from TRBV5-6 and TRBJ2-7, with a weak D call TRBD2 (6 bases). V lost 4 bases and J 3 bases, leaving 14 bases between the germline ends. Germline-derived CDR1 and CDR2 are SGHDT and YYEEEE. The CDR3 loop spans 14 amino acids. CDR3 nucleotide sequence: TGTGCCAGCAGCCCCGGGGGACCGGGCTACGAGCAGTACTTC. Amino acids: CASSPGGPGYEQYF.

The rearrangement links TRBV12-2 to TRBJ2-7; no DNA check was done on the table's D call, TRBD2. TRBV12-2 corresponds to a pseudogene. The CDR3 spans 15 residues. The CDR3 bases are TGTGCAAGTCGCTTAGCGCGGGACGGGAGTTACGAGCAGTACTTC. Translated, it gives CASRLARDGSYEQYF.

Note on this clone: An end of the junction differs from the germline gene, which may be a read error. This chain joins TRBV7-7 and TRBJ2-2, with 11 bases aligning to TRBD2. Germline V gene lookup returns CDR1 SSHAT and CDR2 FNYEAQ (reference sequence). The CDR3 loop spans 16 amino acids. Here the CDR3 reads CASSLVGTSGTGELFF. The CDR3, as DNA: TGTGCTAGCAGCTTAGTCGGGACTAGCGGAACCGGGGAGCTGTTTTTT.